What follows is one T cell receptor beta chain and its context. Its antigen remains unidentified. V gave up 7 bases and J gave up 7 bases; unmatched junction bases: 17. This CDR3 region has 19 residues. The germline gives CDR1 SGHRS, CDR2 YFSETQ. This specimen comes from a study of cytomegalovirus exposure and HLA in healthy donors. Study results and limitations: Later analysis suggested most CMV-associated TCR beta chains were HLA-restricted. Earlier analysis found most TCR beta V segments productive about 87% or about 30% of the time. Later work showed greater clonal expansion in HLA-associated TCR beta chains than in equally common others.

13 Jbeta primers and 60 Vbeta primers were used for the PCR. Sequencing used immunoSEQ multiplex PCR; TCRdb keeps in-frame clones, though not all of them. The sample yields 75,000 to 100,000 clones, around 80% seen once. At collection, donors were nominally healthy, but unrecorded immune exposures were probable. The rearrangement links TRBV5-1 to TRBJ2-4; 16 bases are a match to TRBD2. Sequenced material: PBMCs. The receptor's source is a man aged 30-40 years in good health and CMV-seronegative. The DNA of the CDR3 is TGCGCCAGCTCAACCTCCGGGTCGGGACTAGCGGGAGGGGGGAACATTCAGTACTTC. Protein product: CASSTSGSGLAGGGNIQYF.